These 7 T cell receptor beta chains were sequenced from one sample in a study of metastatic and nonmetastatic thyroid tumors. Every patient underwent thyroid surgery untreated. TCRdb re-analyzed the PCR reads through MiXCR. The sample yields roughly 20,000 clones, 31% seen once. Source material: blood. The receptors stem from a female donor with papillary thyroid cancer or a benign thyroid nodule (not recorded which). Some clones in this sample may be carry-over from other donors' samples.

The genes are TRBV20-1 and TRBJ1-6; no clear D. V gave up 5 bases and J gave up 7 bases, with 15 bases separating them. This CDR3 contains 14 residues. From germline, CDR1 is DFQATT and CDR2 SNEGSKA (reference sequence). CDR3: CSAFRSSGNSPLHF. The DNA of the CDR3 is TGCAGTGCTTTCCGGTCCTCAGGCAATTCACCCCTCCACTTT.

This clone has only one observation. This sequence joins TRBV30 and TRBJ1-6; 9 bases map to TRBD1. The CDR3 length is 13 residues. After removal of 3 bases from V and 10 bases from J, the junction contained 4 bases not matched to a gene. Germline CDR1 GTSNPN, CDR2 SVGIG (reference sequence). CDR3 nucleotides: TGTGCCTGGAGGGGGACAGGGAGATCACCCCTCCACTTT. It specifies CAWRGTGRSPLHF.

In its sample, this clone ranks as medium-sized (0.01 to 0.1%). The CDR3 is CASSIIPRSGNTIYF. The CDR3 DNA sequence: TGTGCCAGTAGTATTATTCCAAGGTCTGGAAACACCATATATTTT. V usage is TRBV19 and J usage is TRBJ1-3; no clear D. The CDR3 length is 15 residues. Germline V gives CDR1 LNHDA, CDR2 SQIVND (reference sequence). V dropped 3 bases and J dropped 1 base, with 10 bases sitting between them.

This clone is classed as medium-sized (0.01 to 0.1%). J is TRBJ2-7 and V is TRBV5-1; weak D call: TRBD2 (7 bases). Germline CDR1 SGHRS, CDR2 YFSETQ. The CDR3 contains 22 residues. Trimming left V 1 base short and J 4 bases short, with 36 bases between. CDR3 in amino acids: CASSLIPPGSIRGAYAVYEQYF. The DNA of the CDR3 is TGCGCCAGCAGCTTGATCCCGCCAGGTTCTATCCGGGGGGCTTACGCCGTATACGAGCAGTACTTC.

By proportion, this clone is medium-sized (0.01 to 0.1%). The J gene is TRBJ2-7, the V gene TRBV11-2; D is possibly TRBD2 (5 bases). Germline V lookup: CDR1 SGHAT, CDR2 FQNNGV. Between the trimmed V and J ends, which lost 8 bases and 7 bases, there was a span of 15 bases. This CDR3 has 12 amino acids. The CDR3 nucleotides read TGTGCCAGCGGCCGGGAACGCTATGAGCAGTACTTC. Its translation: CASGRERYEQYF.

The chain has TRBV28 and TRBJ1-6; maybe TRBD1 (5 bases). V was pared by 8 bases and J by 4 bases, with 9 bases between. This CDR3 comprises 13 residues. Germline V CDR1 and CDR2: MDHEN, SYDVKM. As DNA, the CDR3 is TGTGCCAGCGAGGGGATTTATAATTCACCCCTCCACTTT. Its translation is CASEGIYNSPLHF.

This chain links TRBV19 with TRBJ1-5; the D gene is possibly TRBD1 (6 bases). Germline loops: CDR1 LNHDA, CDR2 SQIVND (reference sequence). There are 15 residues in the CDR3. Trimming took off 4 bases at V and 7 bases at J, with 17 bases between the two ends. CDR3 residues: CASSRTQGSEQPQHF. DNA for the CDR3: TGTGCCAGTAGTAGAACACAGGGATCGGAACAGCCCCAGCATTTT.